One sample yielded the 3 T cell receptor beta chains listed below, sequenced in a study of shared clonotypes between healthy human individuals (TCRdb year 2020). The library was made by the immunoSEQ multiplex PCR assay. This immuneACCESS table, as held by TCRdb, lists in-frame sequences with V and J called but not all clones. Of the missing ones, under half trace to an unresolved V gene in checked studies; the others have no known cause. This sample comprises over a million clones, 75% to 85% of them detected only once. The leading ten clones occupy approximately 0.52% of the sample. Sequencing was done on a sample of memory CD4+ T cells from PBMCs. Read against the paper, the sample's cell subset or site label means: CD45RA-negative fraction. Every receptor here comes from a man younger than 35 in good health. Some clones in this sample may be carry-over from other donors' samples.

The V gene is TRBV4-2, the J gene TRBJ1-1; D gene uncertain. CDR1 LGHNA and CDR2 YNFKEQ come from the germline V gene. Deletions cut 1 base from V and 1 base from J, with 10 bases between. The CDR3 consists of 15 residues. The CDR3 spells CASSQGLGSNTEAFF. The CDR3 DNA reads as TGTGCCAGCAGCCAAGGGCTGGGGTCGAACACTGAAGCTTTCTTT.

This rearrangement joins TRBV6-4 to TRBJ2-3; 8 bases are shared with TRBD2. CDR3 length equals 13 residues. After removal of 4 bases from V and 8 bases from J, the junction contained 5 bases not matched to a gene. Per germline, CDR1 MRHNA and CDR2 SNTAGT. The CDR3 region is CASSVSSGTTQYF. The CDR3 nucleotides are TGTGCCAGCAGTGTCAGTAGCGGGACTACGCAGTATTTT.

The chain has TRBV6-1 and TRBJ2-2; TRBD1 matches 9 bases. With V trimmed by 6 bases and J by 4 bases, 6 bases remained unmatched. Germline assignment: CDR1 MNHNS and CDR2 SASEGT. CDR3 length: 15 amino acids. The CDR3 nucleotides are TGTGCCAGCAGGGGACAGGGCCGTCCCACCGGGGAGCTGTTTTTT. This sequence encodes CASRGQGRPTGELFF.